The source of this TCR beta chain is a study of blood T cell repertoires in COVID-19. Across the study: Collection of acute and convalescent COVID-19 samples took place in the United States, Italy and Spain.

How the authors handled the data: Estimated nucleated cell counts came from reference gene primer amplification. Repertoires were generated with immunoSEQ multiplex PCR, while TCRdb's copy carries only in-frame clones and drops some. V and J calls and clone size are copied from that table; D and trimming were computed from the DNA. This sample has 150,000 to 180,000 clones, with over 65% found just once. Sequencing was performed on peripheral blood. The TCR was taken from an elderly man with acute or convalescent COVID-19.

The CDR3 bases are TGTGCCAGCAGCCCTCAGGGGTATCGCTCTGGCTACACCTTC. Amino acid sequence: CASSPQGYRSGYTF. The V gene is TRBV7-3, the J gene TRBJ1-2, with D perhaps TRBD1 (6 bases). V was clipped by 5 bases and J by 7 bases, with 17 bases between them. Germline assignment: CDR1 SGHTA and CDR2 FQGTGA. The CDR3 length is 14 residues.